Included here is one T cell receptor (beta chain) sequence, with context. This clonotype was picked up a small number of times. Its antigen target is currently unknown. Per-nucleotide qualities are absent, and no much larger clonotype sits a single base away. In the ophthalmopathy patients, disease was moderately to severely active, with a Clinical Activity Score of 3 or more, a NOSPECS grade of 4 or more, and a duration of less than 3 months. Any patient with an uncontrolled infection, another autoimmune disease, pregnancy or lactation was excluded. Diagnoses relied on clinical symptoms, serum thyroxine and TRAb, thyroid ultrasound and orbital computed tomography. PBMCs were isolated from about 9.1 ml of fresh peripheral blood by Ficoll-Paque density gradient centrifugation. Total RNA was extracted using Trizol reagent, and RNA quality was assessed on an Agilent 2100 Bioanalyzer. The sample is drawn from a study of T cells in Graves' hyperthyroidism and ophthalmopathy (dated by TCRdb to between 2018 and 2021). Background on the whole study: Peripheral blood was sampled at the time of initial diagnosis, prior to any treatment. The 85 to 100 discovery patients were randomly split 7:3 into training and test sets. To identify TCR V-J signatures that set the groups apart, the researchers used a discovery cohort of 100 or so patients, made up of 40 to 45 with Graves' ophthalmopathy and approximately 57 with stable Graves' hyperthyroidism. Prospective prediction of ophthalmopathy was tested in an independent validation cohort of 18 to 20 hyperthyroidism patients and 17 patients who later progressed to ophthalmopathy. Thyroid tissue and blood T-cell repertoires from six Graves' hyperthyroidism patients were also compared in the study. The paper describes TCR Vbeta CDR3 sequencing of about 140 peripheral blood samples, made up of 43 ophthalmopathy patients, 70 to 75 hyperthyroidism patients and 17 progressor patients. Following sampling, methimazole starting at 30 mg daily was given to hyperthyroidism patients, and high-dose intravenous methylprednisolone was given to ophthalmopathy patients.

Here is what the overall study found, with its caveats: In cross-validation, a model built on a 13 V-J signature told ophthalmopathy apart from stable hyperthyroidism with approximately 90% sensitivity and about 81% specificity, and in testing the same model reached 80%/75%. Sample size was not statistically predetermined, and investigators were not blinded to group allocation. Most expanded thyroid clonotypes (frequency above 0.001) were also detected in blood, a finding suggesting that blood repertoires may reflect thyroid immune responses. In validation, the model predicted progression to ophthalmopathy with about 71% sensitivity and approximately 78% specificity, a median of 6.5 months before onset.

The TCR beta CDR3 regions were amplified from RNA transcripts. A first-round RT-PCR of the TCR CDR3 used the HTBI primer set with the Qiagen OneStep RT-PCR kit. A second multiplex PCR round built the libraries, followed by size selection and purification. Libraries were sequenced paired-end with 100 bp reads on an Illumina HiSeq2000. Per the original workflow: SOAPnuke was used to process the raw data, throwing out any read that contained adapters or uncalled bases, had a mean Phred below 15, or lacked an exact constant-primer or identifier match. COPE v1.2.5 was used to merge high-quality paired reads, and clonotypes were defined as unique nucleotide sequences. MiTCR v1.1 was used to align the clonotypes against IMGT TRBV, TRBD and TRBJ reference segments. Only V-J combinations with frequency above 0.0001, covering about 99% of repertoires, were analysed. A TCS score was defined as the ratio between F50 (clonal expansion) and ExV (chaos), using BLOSUM62-based TCRdist between CDR3 peptides within each V-J. Welch's t-statistics and random forest reduced around 550 V-J features to 10 to 15, which were used in a naive Bayes classifier (R e1071). TCRdb reworked the public reads: Q25 trimming with fastp, MiXCR clone assembly, productive beta chains retained. Rows matching on CDR3 protein sequence are summarized as one entry with the most common DNA and genes. The V and J calls were not made by the authors but by TCRdb's processing. The sample profile shows about half a million distinct CDR3 sequences; about 16% of them were found once. Jointly, the top ten make up less than 30% of the sample.

The clonotype comes from a woman in her twenties or thirties with Graves' ophthalmopathy. The specimen was blood.

The nucleotide sequence is TGTGCCAGCAGGGGGTCGGTCTCTCAGCCCCAGCATTTT. This encodes CASRGSVSQPQHF. The rearrangement joined TRBV2 to TRBJ1-5; a confident D gene designation cannot be given. Spanning cysteine to phenylalanine, the CDR3 consists of 13 amino acids. The kept DNA is CDR3 alone, 39 bases in frame from the first base. According to the germline V gene, CDR1 reads SNHLY and CDR2 reads FYNNEI. Trimming at the junction amounts to 6 bases on V and 6 bases on J, and the germline ends lie 12 bases apart.